The T cell receptor beta chain under discussion was sequenced for a study of blood T cell repertoires in COVID-19. Method: immunoSEQ multiplex PCR; TCRdb's copy keeps in-frame clones and lacks some. The sample has about 400,000 clones; roughly 90% are singletons. The CDR3 is 14 amino acids. Trimming stripped 1 base from V and 1 base from J, with 7 bases between. Germline values: CDR1 LGHDT, CDR2 YNNKEL (reference sequence). This TCR derives from a woman aged 25 to 39 with acute COVID-19. The specimen was PBMCs or T cells enriched from blood (not recorded which). This chain connects TRBV3-1 (or the pseudogene TRBV3-2) to TRBJ1-1; D gene unclear. This CDR3 is CASSQGLANTEAFF. The CDR3 DNA sequence: TGTGCCAGCAGCCAAGGACTCGCGAACACTGAAGCTTTCTTT.